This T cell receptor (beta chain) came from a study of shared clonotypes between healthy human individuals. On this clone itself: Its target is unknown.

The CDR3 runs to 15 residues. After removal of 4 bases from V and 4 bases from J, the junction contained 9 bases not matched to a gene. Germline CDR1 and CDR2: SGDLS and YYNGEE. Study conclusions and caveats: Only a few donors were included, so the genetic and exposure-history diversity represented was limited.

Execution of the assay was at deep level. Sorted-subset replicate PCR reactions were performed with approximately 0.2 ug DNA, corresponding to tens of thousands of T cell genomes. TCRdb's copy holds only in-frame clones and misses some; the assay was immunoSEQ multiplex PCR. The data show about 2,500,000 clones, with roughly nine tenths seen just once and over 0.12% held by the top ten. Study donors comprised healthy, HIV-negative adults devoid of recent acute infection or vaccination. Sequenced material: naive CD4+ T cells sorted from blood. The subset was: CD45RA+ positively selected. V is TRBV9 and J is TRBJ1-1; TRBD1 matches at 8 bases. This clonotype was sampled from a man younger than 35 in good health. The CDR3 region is CASSLGQGRSTEAFF. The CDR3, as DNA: TGTGCCAGCAGCCTCGGACAGGGCAGGAGCACTGAAGCTTTCTTT.